This T cell receptor (beta chain) derives from a study of blood T cell repertoires in COVID-19. Across the whole study: The United States, Italy and Spain supplied acute and convalescent COVID-19 samples. T cells, B-cell-depleted T cells, or PBMCs provided the cDNA or gDNA that served as material.

Original analysis: Amplification from reference gene primers served as the basis for estimated nucleated cell counts. The protocol was immunoSEQ multiplex PCR, while the TCRdb copy is restricted to in-frame clones and leaves out a portion. Clonal size and the V and J genes are those of that table, whereas D and trimming came from the DNA. Here the sample spans about 140,000 clones, more than 75% being singletons. The clonotype comes from a man older than 75 with acute or convalescent COVID-19. The sample taken for sequencing was peripheral blood.

The chain's CDR3 is CASTRQDTDTQYF. CDR3 sequence (DNA): TGTGCCAGCACGCGACAGGACACAGATACGCAGTATTTT. This chain joins TRBV6-5 and TRBJ2-3; TRBD1 might be the D (6 bases). Germline lookup yields CDR1 MNHEY and CDR2 SVGAGI. V was pared by 7 bases and J by 2 bases, with 10 bases between. The CDR3 loop spans 13 amino acids.